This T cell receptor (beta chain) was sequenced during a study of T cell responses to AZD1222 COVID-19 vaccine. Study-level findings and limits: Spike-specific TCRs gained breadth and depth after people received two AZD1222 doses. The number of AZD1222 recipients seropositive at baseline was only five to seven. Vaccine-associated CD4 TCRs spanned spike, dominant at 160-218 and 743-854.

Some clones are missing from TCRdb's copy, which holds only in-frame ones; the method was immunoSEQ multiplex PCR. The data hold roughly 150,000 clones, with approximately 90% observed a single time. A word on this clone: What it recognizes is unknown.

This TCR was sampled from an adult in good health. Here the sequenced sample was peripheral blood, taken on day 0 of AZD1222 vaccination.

The CDR3 nucleotides are TGTGCCAGCAGCTATAGGACTAGCGCGTACAATGAGCAGTTCTTC. Its protein product is CASSYRTSAYNEQFF. The genes are TRBV3-1 (or the pseudogene TRBV3-2) and TRBJ2-1, with 9 bases fitting TRBD2. This CDR3 is 15 amino acids long. CDR1 and CDR2 from the germline V gene are LGHDT and YNNKEL (reference sequence). The V gene end was trimmed by 5 bases and the J gene end by 4 bases; junction bases not matched to a gene: 6.